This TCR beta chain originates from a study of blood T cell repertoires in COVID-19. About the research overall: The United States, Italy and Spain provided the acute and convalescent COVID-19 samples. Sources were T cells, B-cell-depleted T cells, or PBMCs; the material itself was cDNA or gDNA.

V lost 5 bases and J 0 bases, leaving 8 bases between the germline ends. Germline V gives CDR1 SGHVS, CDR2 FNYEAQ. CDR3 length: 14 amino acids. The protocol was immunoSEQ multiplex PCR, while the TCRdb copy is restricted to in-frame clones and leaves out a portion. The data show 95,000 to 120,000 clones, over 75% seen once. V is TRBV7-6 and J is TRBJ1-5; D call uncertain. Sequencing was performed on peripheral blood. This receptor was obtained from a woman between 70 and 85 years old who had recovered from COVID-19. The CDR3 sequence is CASSRTNSNQPQHF. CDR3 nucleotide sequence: TGTGCCAGCAGCCGGACTAATAGCAATCAGCCCCAGCATTTT.